The clone carrying this TCR beta chain has a handful of counts. Its antigen is undetermined. This entry is derived from a study of identical twins. Study observations and caveats: Invariant populations such as MAIT and iNKT cells could partly muddle zero-insertion analyses.

Trimming cost V 5 bases and J 0 bases, with 15 bases left between them. This CDR3 has 16 amino acids. Germline V gives CDR1 SGHTA, CDR2 FQGNSA. TCRdb passed the 5' RACE reads through MiXCR, listing each CDR3 protein once. The table includes 1.5 million or so distinct CDR3 sequences, 32% detected once. Sample: cord blood. The sequence came from a newborn girl in good health. J is TRBJ2-3 and V is TRBV7-2; the D gene is possibly TRBD2 (5 bases). The CDR3 reads CASSPSRAASTDTQYF. DNA for the CDR3: TGTGCCAGCAGCCCATCGAGGGCGGCTAGCACAGATACGCAGTATTTT. The variable domain in full, with the rest retrieved from reference TRBV7-2 and TRBJ2-3, is GAGVSQSPSNKVTEKGKDVELRCDPISGHTALYWYRQSLGQGLEFLIYFQGNSAPDKSGLPSDRFSAERTGGSVSTLTIQRTQQEDSAVYLCASSPSRAASTDTQYFGPGTRLTVL.